The 15 T cell receptor beta chains listed next were all sequenced from one sample in a study of blood T cell repertoires in COVID-19. Generated by immunoSEQ multiplex PCR, the TCRdb table keeps only in-frame clones and is missing some. The sample has 300,000 or so clones; about 90% are singletons. The sample comprised PBMCs or T cells enriched from blood (not recorded which). The receptors were gathered from a woman in her twenties or thirties who had recovered from COVID-19.

The sample holds a few counts of this clone. The chain uses TRBV9 and TRBJ2-1; D gene unclear. Germline V gives CDR1 SGDLS, CDR2 YYNGEE. V lost 0 bases, J lost 2 bases, and 6 bases lay in between. The CDR3 loop spans 14 amino acids. The CDR3 region has the DNA TGTGCCAGCAGCGTAGGGAGCACCTACAATGAGCAGTTCTTC. It yields the protein CASSVGSTYNEQFF.

V and J are TRBV18 and TRBJ1-5; D is possibly TRBD1 (6 bases). V lost 6 bases to trimming and J lost 6 bases, with 15 bases between them. The germline V gene has CDR1 KGHSH and CDR2 LQKENI. The CDR3 has 14 residues. In nucleotides, the CDR3 is TGTGCCAGCTCGCCGGACAGTGGAGTTCAGCCCCAGCATTTT. Protein sequence: CASSPDSGVQPQHF.

The V gene is TRBV19, the J gene TRBJ2-1, with 10 bases that match TRBD2. V trimming: 6 bases; J trimming: 9 bases; junction bases outside the gene matches: 8. The CDR3 has 14 amino acids. Germline CDR1 LNHDA, CDR2 SQIVND (reference sequence). This CDR3 is CASSQLAGFGEQFF. In nucleotides, the CDR3 is TGTGCCAGTAGCCAACTAGCGGGGTTTGGTGAGCAGTTCTTC.

The chain employs TRBV6-5 and TRBJ2-7, with a possible D match to TRBD1 (6 bases). The CDR3 sequence is 13 residues long. Germline values: CDR1 MNHEY, CDR2 SVGAGI. V was shortened by 5 bases and J by 4 bases, with 12 bases between the two germline ends. CDR3 sequence (DNA): TGTGCCAGCAGTCAAACACAGGGTTACGAGCAGTACTTC. The encoded protein is CASSQTQGYEQYF.

The J gene is TRBJ1-2, the V gene TRBV5-5, with a tentative D call TRBD1 (6 bases). V was pared by 4 bases and J by 2 bases, with 12 bases between. The CDR3 extends over 14 amino acids. Looked up from germline, CDR1 is SGHKS and CDR2 is YYEKEE (reference sequence). CDR3 protein: CASSHRDTNYGYTF. The CDR3 region has the DNA TGTGCCAGCAGCCACCGGGACACGAACTATGGCTACACCTTC. Combining the CDR3 with reference TRBV5-5 and TRBJ1-2 gives the whole variable domain DAGVTQSPTHLIKTRGQQVTLRCSPISGHKSVSWYQQVLGQGPQFIFQYYEKEERGRGNFPDRFSARQFPNYSSELNVNALLLGDSALYLCASSHRDTNYGYTFGSGTRLTVV.

The chain recombines TRBV19 with TRBJ1-5; D unclear. This CDR3 has 13 residues. V was cut by 3 bases and J by 7 bases, with 10 bases left in between. Germline lookup yields CDR1 LNHDA and CDR2 SQIVND (reference sequence). DNA of the CDR3: TGTGCCAGTAGTATGTCGCGGGAGCAGCCCCAGCATTTT. Translating it yields CASSMSREQPQHF.

CDR3: CASSLGTGVYEQYF. DNA for the CDR3: TGTGCCAGCAGCTTAGGGACAGGGGTCTACGAGCAGTACTTC. The J gene is TRBJ2-7, the V gene TRBV7-8; 9 bases line up with TRBD1. There are 14 residues in the CDR3. Germline CDR1 is SGHVS and CDR2 is FQNEAQ. Germline trimming cut 1 base from V and 3 bases from J; bases unmatched to any gene: 1.

The rearrangement uses TRBV7-8 and TRBJ2-1, with D hard to call. The germline gives CDR1 SGHVS, CDR2 FQNEAQ. This CDR3 has 14 amino acids. Trimming took 5 bases from V and 8 from J, leaving 16 bases between them. The CDR3 here is CASSSSFTSHEQFF. CDR3 coding DNA: TGTGCCAGCAGCAGTAGCTTTACGAGCCATGAGCAGTTCTTC. The full variable domain, with the rest looked up from reference TRBV7-8 and TRBJ2-1, is GAGVSQSPRYKVAKRGQDVALRCDPISGHVSLFWYQQALGQGPEFLTYFQNEAQLDKSGLPSDRFFAERPEGSVSTLKIQRTQQEDSAVYLCASSSSFTSHEQFFGPGTRLTVL.

The J gene is TRBJ2-7, the V gene TRBV5-1; 7 bases are shared with TRBD2. Germline loops: CDR1 SGHRS, CDR2 YFSETQ. There are 13 residues in the CDR3. Trimming removed 1 base from V and 7 bases from J; junction bases left unmatched: 5. CDR3 in DNA: TGCGCCAGCAGCTTGTTTCCGGGGGGTGAGCAGTACTTC. The encoded protein is CASSLFPGGEQYF.

V is TRBV5-4 and J is TRBJ2-7; 14 bases are a match to TRBD2. Trimming removed 4 bases from V and 6 bases from J; junction bases left unmatched: 3. Looked up from germline, CDR1 is SGHNT and CDR2 is YYREEE (reference sequence). CDR3 size: 14 residues. The CDR3 spells CASSQGLAGAEQYF. CDR3 nucleotide sequence: TGTGCCAGCAGCCAGGGACTAGCGGGGGCCGAGCAGTACTTC.

The chain links TRBV18 to TRBJ1-5; no clear D gene. The CDR3 is 17 amino acids. CDR1 and CDR2 (germline): KGHSH, LQKENI. V was shortened by 2 bases and J by 2 bases, with 16 bases between the two germline ends. This chain's CDR3 is CASSPDSVTGGNQPQHF. CDR3 in DNA: TGTGCCAGCTCACCAGATTCAGTGACCGGGGGCAATCAGCCCCAGCATTTT. The whole variable domain, remainder taken from reference TRBV18 and TRBJ1-5, is NAGVMQNPRHLVRRRGQEARLRCSPMKGHSHVYWYRQLPEEGLKFMVYLQKENIIDESGMPKERFSAEFPKEGPSILRIQQVVRGDSAAYFCASSPDSVTGGNQPQHFGDGTRLSIL.

This clone occurred a few times. This chain links TRBV7-6 with TRBJ1-3; D perhaps matches TRBD1 (5 bases). CDR1 and CDR2 (germline): SGHVS, FNYEAQ. This CDR3 contains 15 residues. V was clipped by 2 bases and J by 0 bases, with 8 bases between them. The CDR3 DNA reads as TGTGCCAGCAGCTTAACGGGGGACTCTGGAAACACCATATATTTT. It yields the protein CASSLTGDSGNTIYF. The whole variable domain, filled in from reference TRBV7-6 and TRBJ1-3, reads GAGVSQSPRYKVTKRGQDVALRCDPISGHVSLYWYRQALGQGPEFLTYFNYEAQQDKSGLPNDRFSAERPEGSISTLTIQRTEQRDSAMYRCASSLTGDSGNTIYFGEGSWLTVV.

The rearrangement uses TRBV5-1 and TRBJ2-5, with a weak D call TRBD1 (5 bases). In germline, CDR1 is SGHRS, CDR2 YFSETQ. V lost 4 bases to trimming and J lost 4 bases, with 23 bases between them. The CDR3 runs 17 residues. CDR3 DNA: TGCGCCAGCAGCCCCCTAGATGGGGCGACACTGGCAGAGACCCAGTACTTC. Amino acids: CASSPLDGATLAETQYF.

The genes are TRBV10-1 and TRBJ2-3; 12 nucleotides agree with TRBD2. Germline V lookup: CDR1 WNHNN, CDR2 SYGVQD (reference sequence). This CDR3 has 15 amino acids. The V and J ends lost 4 bases and 9 bases, in that order; junction bases with no gene match: 8. The CDR3 loop is CASSARLAGEGTQYF. The CDR3 DNA sequence: TGCGCCAGCAGTGCCCGACTAGCGGGGGAGGGGACGCAGTATTTT.

The V and J genes are TRBV7-3 and TRBJ1-3; TRBD1 might be the D (6 bases). The CDR3 length is 15 residues. From germline, CDR1 is SGHTA and CDR2 FQGTGA. V lost 6 bases to trimming and J lost 8 bases, with 20 bases between them. The CDR3 is CASSSTGTLGDTIYF. CDR3 nucleotide sequence: TGTGCCAGCAGTTCTACAGGGACCCTAGGGGACACCATATATTTT.